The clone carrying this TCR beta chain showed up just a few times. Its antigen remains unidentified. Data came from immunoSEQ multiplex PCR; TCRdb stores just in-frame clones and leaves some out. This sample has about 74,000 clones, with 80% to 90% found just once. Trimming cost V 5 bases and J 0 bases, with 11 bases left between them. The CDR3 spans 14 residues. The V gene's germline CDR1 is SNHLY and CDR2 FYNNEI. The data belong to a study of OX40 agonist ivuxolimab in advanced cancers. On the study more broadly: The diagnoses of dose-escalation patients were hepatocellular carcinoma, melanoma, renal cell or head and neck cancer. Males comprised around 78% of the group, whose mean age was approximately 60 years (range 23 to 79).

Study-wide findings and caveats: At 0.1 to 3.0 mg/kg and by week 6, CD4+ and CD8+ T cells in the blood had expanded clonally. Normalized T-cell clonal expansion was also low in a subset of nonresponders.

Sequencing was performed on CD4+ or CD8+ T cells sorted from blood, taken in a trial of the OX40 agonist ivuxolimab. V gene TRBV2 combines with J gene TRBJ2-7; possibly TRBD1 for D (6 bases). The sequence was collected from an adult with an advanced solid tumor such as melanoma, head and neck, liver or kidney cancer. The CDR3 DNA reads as TGTGCCAGCAGTTCTCAGGGGAACTCCTACGAGCAGTACTTC. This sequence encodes CASSSQGNSYEQYF.